This T cell receptor (beta chain) was identified during a study of shared clonotypes between healthy human individuals. The study, taken as a whole, reports: Only blood underwent sampling, and tissue repertoires likely differ.

Naive CD45RA+ and memory CD45RA-negative subsets were split from CD4+ cells. This CDR3 is built from 14 residues. In germline, CDR1 is MGHRA, CDR2 YSYEKL. The V end lost 1 base, the J end lost 5 bases, and 11 bases lay between the germline ends. This clone was observed once. Its antigen is unidentified. The same CDR3 can be traced to other DNA sequences in this sample. Some clones are missing from TCRdb's copy, which holds only in-frame ones; the method was immunoSEQ multiplex PCR. This sample has roughly 2.2 million clones, with around 92% found just once. The J gene is TRBJ2-5, the V gene TRBV4-1; D remains unclear. The sample consisted of naive CD4+ T cells from PBMCs. The subset was: CD45RA+ positively selected. The receptor was isolated from a man between 18 and 35 years old in good health. Some clones in this sample may be carry-over from other donors' samples. CDR3 nucleotide sequence: TGCGCCAGCAGCCAAGGGGGATCTGGGGAGACCCAGTACTTC. Amino acid sequence: CASSQGGSGETQYF.